These 27 T cell receptor beta chains were all obtained from the same sample, sequenced in a study of control samples from healthy donors and cancer patients. Assay used: immunoSEQ multiplex PCR; TCRdb lists only in-frame clones, some missing. This table has tens of thousands of clones, more than 85% appearing once. The sequenced material came from PBMCs. The receptors were sampled from a middle-aged woman with lung cancer.

The rearrangement links TRBV5-6 to TRBJ2-1; 12 bases are a match to TRBD2. The V gene end was trimmed by 9 bases and the J gene end by 6 bases; junction bases not matched to a gene: 7. Germline-derived CDR1 and CDR2 are SGHDT and YYEEEE. This CDR3 contains 14 residues. The CDR3 bases are TGTGCCACCAGACTAGCGGGGGATGTCAATGAGCAGTTCTTC. This codes for CATRLAGDVNEQFF.

J is TRBJ2-5 and V is TRBV28; TRBD1 matches at 7 bases. Germline CDR1 is MDHEN and CDR2 is SYDVKM. The CDR3 loop spans 13 amino acids. V was pared by 2 bases and J by 4 bases, with 1 base of the junction left unmatched. CDR3: CASSLDRAETQYF. The CDR3, as DNA: TGTGCCAGCAGTTTAGACAGGGCAGAGACCCAGTACTTC.

The chain has TRBV19 and TRBJ2-2, with D perhaps TRBD1 (5 bases). Per the germline V gene, CDR1 is LNHDA and CDR2 is SQIVND (reference sequence). V was clipped by 4 bases and J by 6 bases, with 9 bases between them. CDR3 length equals 13 residues. CDR3 sequence: CASSRQISGELFF. In nucleotides, the CDR3 is TGTGCCAGTAGTAGACAGATCTCCGGGGAGCTGTTTTTT.

This rearrangement joins TRBV7-2 to TRBJ1-2; 8 bases agree with TRBD1. Germline loops: CDR1 SGHTA, CDR2 FQGNSA. The junction had 17 bases not matched to a gene; V was cut back by 8 bases and J by 3 bases. CDR3 size: 17 residues. DNA for the CDR3: TGTGCCAGCCGACTCATGGGGTCAGGGGGCGCAGACTATGGCTACACCTTC. Amino acids: CASRLMGSGGADYGYTF. The complete variable domain, with remaining parts taken from reference TRBV7-2 and TRBJ1-2, reads GAGVSQSPSNKVTEKGKDVELRCDPISGHTALYWYRQSLGQGLEFLIYFQGNSAPDKSGLPSDRFSAERTGGSVSTLTIQRTQQEDSAVYLCASRLMGSGGADYGYTFGSGTRLTVV.

Details on this clone: Other DNA sequences in this sample translate to the same CDR3. The chain is built from TRBV29-1 and TRBJ2-5, with 8 bases fitting TRBD2. This CDR3 contains 15 residues. V was pared by 2 bases and J by 2 bases, with 7 bases of the junction left unmatched. In germline, CDR1 is SQVTM, CDR2 ANQGSEA. This chain's CDR3 is CSVERHGGGQETQYF. The CDR3 DNA is TGCAGCGTTGAACGTCACGGCGGGGGGCAAGAGACCCAGTACTTC. Supplemented by reference TRBV29-1 and TRBJ2-5, the full variable domain reads SAVISQKPSRDICQRGTSLTIQCQVDSQVTMMFWYRQQPGQSLTLIATANQGSEATYESGFVIDKFPISRPNLTFSTLTVSNMSPEDSSIYLCSVERHGGGQETQYFGPGTRLLVL.

This chain connects TRBV19 to TRBJ1-1; D ambiguous. The V and J ends lost 5 bases and 4 bases respectively, with 8 bases between them. The CDR3 contains 12 residues. Germline CDR1 and CDR2: LNHDA and SQIVND (reference sequence). The CDR3 here is CASSPGFTEAFF. The CDR3 region has the DNA TGTGCCAGTAGTCCGGGATTCACTGAAGCTTTCTTT.

V usage is TRBV15 and J usage is TRBJ2-5, with D hard to call. V lost 0 bases and J lost 1, with 12 bases in between. Germline V lookup: CDR1 LNHNV, CDR2 YYDKDF (reference sequence). The CDR3 extends over 16 amino acids. The DNA for the CDR3 is TGTGCCACCAGCAGAGATAGGGAAGTTGCCCAAGAGACCCAGTACTTC. Translation: CATSRDREVAQETQYF.

The rearrangement links TRBV5-1 to TRBJ2-7, with 10 nucleotides matching TRBD1. Germline lookup yields CDR1 SGHRS and CDR2 YFSETQ. V lost 4 bases to trimming and J lost 5 bases; unmatched junction nucleotides: 9. The CDR3 covers 15 residues. CDR3 nucleotides: TGCGCCAGCAGCCCAAGGACAGGGGGGCTCGACGAGCAGTACTTC. Its translation is CASSPRTGGLDEQYF.

This sequence joins TRBV29-1 and TRBJ1-2, with TRBD1 matching over 8 bases. Germline assignment: CDR1 SQVTM and CDR2 ANQGSEA. The V and J ends lost 6 bases and 5 bases, in that order; junction bases with no gene match: 11. This CDR3 comprises 14 residues. DNA of the CDR3: TGCAGCGTGAAGACAGGGGAGGGGGGATATGGCTACACCTTC. This translates into CSVKTGEGGYGYTF.

This clone was seen only once. The chain carries TRBV7-2 and TRBJ1-6; D remains unclear. The CDR3 spans 15 residues. CDR1 is SGHTA, CDR2 FQGNSA, per germline. Deletions cut 2 bases from V and 9 bases from J, with 14 bases between. CDR3 DNA: TGTGCCAGCAGCTTAATGGCGGGGTCGGGTTCACCCCTCCACTTT. Translated: CASSLMAGSGSPLHF.

J is TRBJ1-2 and V is TRBV12-3 or TRBV12-4; TRBD1 matches at 7 bases. The V segment lost 6 bases and the J segment 2 bases; nucleotides outside the gene matches: 3. The CDR3 has 13 amino acids. CDR3 sequence (DNA): TGTGCCAGCAGCCCAGGGGGGAACTATGGCTACACCTTC. This codes for CASSPGGNYGYTF.

The CDR3 DNA reads TGTGCCAGCAGCTCAATGGAGACTAGCACAGATACGCAGTATTTT. Translating it yields CASSSMETSTDTQYF. This chain links TRBV5-4 with TRBJ2-3; D uncertain. The germline V gene encodes CDR1 SGHNT and CDR2 YYREEE (reference sequence). V lost 3 bases and J lost 0, with 11 bases in between. There are 15 residues in the CDR3.

This chain links TRBV29-1 with TRBJ1-4, with D unresolved. The CDR3 loop spans 10 amino acids. Trimming cost V 3 bases and J 8 bases, with 4 bases left between them. Germline V CDR1 and CDR2: SQVTM, ANQGSEA. The CDR3 reads CSVEAEKLFF. In nucleotides, the CDR3 is TGCAGCGTTGAGGCCGAAAAACTGTTTTTT.

This chain joins TRBV29-1 and TRBJ2-7; 8 bases agree with TRBD1. V lost 3 bases and J lost 2; bases outside the gene matches: 3. Germline V gene sequence: CDR1 SQVTM, CDR2 ANQGSEA. The CDR3 has 13 residues. The CDR3 reads CSVELDRAYEQYF. The CDR3 nucleotides are TGCAGCGTTGAGTTGGACAGGGCCTACGAGCAGTACTTC.

V gene TRBV19 combines with J gene TRBJ1-5; TRBD1 aligns across 8 bases. V shed 6 bases, J shed 1 base, and the junction held 8 bases outside the gene matches. Germline CDR1 is LNHDA and CDR2 is SQIVND (reference sequence). This CDR3 spans 16 amino acids. CDR3 amino acids: CASRDRGLGSNQPQHF. As DNA, the CDR3 is TGTGCCAGTAGAGACAGGGGCCTTGGAAGCAATCAGCCCCAGCATTTT.

This clone showed up just once. The chain recombines TRBV18 with TRBJ2-6; possible D gene TRBD1, 5 bases. CDR1 and CDR2 from the germline V gene are KGHSH and LQKENI. The germline V and J ends were trimmed by 2 bases and 3 bases, with 8 bases remaining between them. This CDR3 is 15 amino acids long. CDR3 protein: CASSPSDNGANVLTF. CDR3 sequence (DNA): TGTGCCAGCTCACCATCGGACAATGGGGCCAACGTCCTGACTTTC.

The chain combines TRBV7-2 with TRBJ2-1, with 11 bases fitting TRBD2. With V trimmed by 3 bases and J by 5 bases, 12 bases remained unmatched. Looked up from germline, CDR1 is SGHTA and CDR2 is FQGNSA. The CDR3 is 18 amino acids. The CDR3 loop is CASSFTSIGTSGNNEQFF. The CDR3, as DNA: TGTGCCAGCAGCTTCACGAGCATTGGGACTAGCGGAAACAATGAGCAGTTCTTC.

The chain is built from TRBV6-1 and TRBJ1-1; no definite D call. Trimming took off 2 bases at V and 5 bases at J, with 12 bases between the two ends. The CDR3 has 14 amino acids. Germline V CDR1 and CDR2: MNHNS, SASEGT. The CDR3 reads CASSELERVTEAFF. In nucleotides, the CDR3 is TGTGCCAGCAGTGAACTTGAGAGGGTGACTGAAGCTTTCTTT.

CDR3 sequence (DNA): TGTGCCAGCAGTTGGGGTGGGGGGACCCACACTGAAGCTTTCTTT. This codes for CASSWGGGTHTEAFF. The chain has TRBV9 and TRBJ1-1; tentatively, D is TRBD1 (5 bases). The germline V gene has CDR1 SGDLS and CDR2 YYNGEE. The V end was cut by 5 bases, the J end by 3 bases, with 17 bases between. The CDR3 is 15 amino acids.

The chain uses TRBV4-1 and TRBJ1-6; 7 bases match TRBD1. CDR3 length equals 15 residues. CDR1 is MGHRA and CDR2 is YSYEKL in the germline V gene. After removal of 4 bases from V and 0 bases from J, the junction contained 0 bases not matched to a gene. CDR3 nucleotides: TGCGCCAGCAGCCGGGACAGCTCCTATAATTCACCCCTCCACTTT. It yields the protein CASSRDSSYNSPLHF.

The rearrangement joins TRBV9 to TRBJ2-2; 7 positions match TRBD1. The CDR3 totals 18 residues. V was pared by 3 bases and J by 1 base, with 12 bases of the junction left unmatched. CDR1 and CDR2 from the germline V gene are SGDLS and YYNGEE. CDR3 residues: CASSAVSPGTVNTGELFF. DNA of the CDR3: TGTGCCAGCAGCGCAGTAAGCCCCGGGACAGTGAACACCGGGGAGCTGTTTTTT.

CDR3: CASSDLQEAWAFF. The CDR3 nucleotides are TGTGCCAGCAGTGATTTACAGGAAGCCTGGGCTTTCTTT. The chain uses TRBV2 and TRBJ1-1; maybe TRBD1 (5 bases). The germline CDR1 and CDR2 sequences are SNHLY and FYNNEI. CDR3 length equals 13 residues. V gave up 3 bases and J gave up 11 bases, with 16 bases separating them.

The DNA of the CDR3 is TGTGCCAGCAGCTTTGGGCGACAAGAGACCCAGTACTTC. This translates into CASSFGRQETQYF. The chain uses TRBV5-5 and TRBJ2-5, with no clear D. CDR3 length: 13 residues. V gave up 2 bases and J gave up 2 bases, with 7 bases separating them. The germline gives CDR1 SGHKS, CDR2 YYEKEE (reference sequence).

This chain uses TRBV5-1 with TRBJ1-6, with D unresolved. This CDR3 has 16 amino acids. The germline V gene has CDR1 SGHRS and CDR2 YFSETQ. Between the trimmed V and J ends, which lost 0 bases and 0 bases, there was a span of 7 bases. This CDR3 reads CASSLAGSSYNSPLHF. CDR3 DNA sequence: TGCGCCAGCAGCTTGGCTGGGAGCTCCTATAATTCACCCCTCCACTTT.

This chain links TRBV28 with TRBJ1-2, with D possibly matching TRBD1 (5 bases). Germline loops: CDR1 MDHEN, CDR2 SYDVKM. This CDR3 comprises 18 residues. The V gene lost 2 bases and the J gene lost 8 bases, with 27 bases spanning the gap. CDR3 amino acids: CASSLTDDQAGWGSGYTF. In DNA, the CDR3 is TGTGCCAGCAGTTTAACGGATGATCAGGCAGGGTGGGGATCGGGCTACACCTTC.

The V gene is TRBV4-1, the J gene TRBJ1-1, with TRBD1 matching 8 bases. Germline lookup yields CDR1 MGHRA and CDR2 YSYEKL. J was trimmed by 3 bases and V by 3 bases; bases with no gene match: 6. This CDR3 spans 15 amino acids. The CDR3: CASSQLQGEYTEAFF. The CDR3 DNA is TGCGCCAGCAGCCAGTTACAGGGGGAATACACTGAAGCTTTCTTT.

The chain couples TRBV13 to TRBJ2-7; D is unclear. Germline V gene data show CDR1 as PRHDT and CDR2 as FYEKMQ (reference sequence). Trimming shortened V by 4 bases and J by 2 bases, and 9 bases separated the two germline ends. The CDR3 has 13 residues. For the CDR3, the DNA is TGTGCCAGCAGCTCCGTTGTTACCTACGAGCAGTACTTC. It encodes CASSSVVTYEQYF.